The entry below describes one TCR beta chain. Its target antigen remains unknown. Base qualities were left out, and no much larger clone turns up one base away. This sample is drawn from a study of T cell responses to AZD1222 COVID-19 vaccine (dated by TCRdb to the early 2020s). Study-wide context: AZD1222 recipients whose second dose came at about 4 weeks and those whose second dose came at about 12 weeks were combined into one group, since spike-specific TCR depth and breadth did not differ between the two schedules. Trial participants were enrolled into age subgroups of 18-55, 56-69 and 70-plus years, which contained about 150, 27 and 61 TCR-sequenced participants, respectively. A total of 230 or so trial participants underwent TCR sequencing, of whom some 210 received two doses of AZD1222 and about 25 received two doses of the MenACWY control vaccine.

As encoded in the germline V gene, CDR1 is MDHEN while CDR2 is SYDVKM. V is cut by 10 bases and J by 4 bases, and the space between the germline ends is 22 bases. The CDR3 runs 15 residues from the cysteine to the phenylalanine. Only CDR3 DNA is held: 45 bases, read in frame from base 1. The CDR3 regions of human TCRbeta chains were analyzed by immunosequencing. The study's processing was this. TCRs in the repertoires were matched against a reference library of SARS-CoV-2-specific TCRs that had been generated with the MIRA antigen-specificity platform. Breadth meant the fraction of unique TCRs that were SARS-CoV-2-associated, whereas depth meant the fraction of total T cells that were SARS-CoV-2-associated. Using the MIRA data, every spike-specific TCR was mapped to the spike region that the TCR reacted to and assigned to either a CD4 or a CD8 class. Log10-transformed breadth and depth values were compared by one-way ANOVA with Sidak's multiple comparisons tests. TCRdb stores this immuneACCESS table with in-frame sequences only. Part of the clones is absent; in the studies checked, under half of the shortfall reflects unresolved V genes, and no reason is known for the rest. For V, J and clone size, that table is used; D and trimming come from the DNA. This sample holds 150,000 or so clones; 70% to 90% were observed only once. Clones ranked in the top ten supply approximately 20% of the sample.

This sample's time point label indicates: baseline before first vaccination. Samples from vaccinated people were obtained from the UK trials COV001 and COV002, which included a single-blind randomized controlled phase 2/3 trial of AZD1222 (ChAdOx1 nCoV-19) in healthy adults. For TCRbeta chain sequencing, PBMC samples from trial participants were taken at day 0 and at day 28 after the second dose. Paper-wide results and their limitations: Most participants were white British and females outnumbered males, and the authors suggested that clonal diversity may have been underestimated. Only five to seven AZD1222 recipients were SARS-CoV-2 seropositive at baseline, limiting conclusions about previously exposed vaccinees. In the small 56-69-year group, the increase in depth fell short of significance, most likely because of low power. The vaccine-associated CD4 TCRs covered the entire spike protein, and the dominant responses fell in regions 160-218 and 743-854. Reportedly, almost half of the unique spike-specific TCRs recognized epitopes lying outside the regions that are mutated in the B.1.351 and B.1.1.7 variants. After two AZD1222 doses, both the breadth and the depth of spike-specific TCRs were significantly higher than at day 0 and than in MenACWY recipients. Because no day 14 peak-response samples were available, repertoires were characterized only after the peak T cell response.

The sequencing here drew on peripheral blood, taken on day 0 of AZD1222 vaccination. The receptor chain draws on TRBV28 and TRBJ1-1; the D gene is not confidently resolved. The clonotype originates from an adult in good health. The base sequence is TGTGCCACCTTTCCATATGTAGATCGCGGCACTGAAGCTTTCTTT. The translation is CATFPYVDRGTEAFF.